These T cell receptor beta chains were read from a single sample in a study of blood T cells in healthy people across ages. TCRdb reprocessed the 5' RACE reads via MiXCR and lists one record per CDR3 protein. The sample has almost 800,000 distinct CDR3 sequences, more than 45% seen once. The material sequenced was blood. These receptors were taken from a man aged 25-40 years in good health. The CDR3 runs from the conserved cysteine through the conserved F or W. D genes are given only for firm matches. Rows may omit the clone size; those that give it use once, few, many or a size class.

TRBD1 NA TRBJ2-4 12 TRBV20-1 TGCAGTACTCCCGGGACAGAAAACATTCAGTACTTC CSTPGTENIQYF
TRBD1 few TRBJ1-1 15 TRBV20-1 TGCAGTGCTAGAGAGGGAGACAGGGCGAACACTGAAGCTTTCTTT CSAREGDRANTEAFF
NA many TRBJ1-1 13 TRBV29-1 TGCAGCGTTGAAACTCAGGGGAGGACTGAAGCTTTCTTT CSVETQGRTEAFF
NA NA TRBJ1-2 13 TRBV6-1 TGTGCCAGCAGTGAATATTTGATCCGGGGCTACACCTTC CASSEYLIRGYTF
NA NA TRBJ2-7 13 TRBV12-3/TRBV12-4 TGTGCCAGCAGTTTAAACAGCCACTACGAGCAGTACTTC CASSLNSHYEQYF
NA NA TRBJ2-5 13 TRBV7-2 TGTGCCAGCAGCTTAGCGCTCTTCGAGACCCAGTACTTC CASSLALFETQYF
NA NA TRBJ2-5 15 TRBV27 TGTGCCAGTAAGACTCTAGGGAGTTACGAAGAGACCCAGTACTTC CASKTLGSYEETQYF
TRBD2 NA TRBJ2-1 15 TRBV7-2 TGTGCCAGCAGCCTGGGGACTAGCGGGTTCAATGAGCAGTTCTTC CASSLGTSGFNEQFF
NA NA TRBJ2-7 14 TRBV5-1 TGCGCCAGCAGCCAGACTAGAGGGGCTTGCGAGCAGTACTTC CASSQTRGACEQYF
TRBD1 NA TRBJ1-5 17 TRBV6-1 TGTGCCAGCAGTGGAGGACTGACAGGGGGCGCCCATCAGCCCCAGCATTTT CASSGGLTGGAHQPQHF
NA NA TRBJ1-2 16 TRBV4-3 TGCGCCAGCAGCCAAGACCCATCCACTGGTAGGGGTGGCTACACCTTC CASSQDPSTGRGGYTF
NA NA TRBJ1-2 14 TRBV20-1 TGCAGTGCTAGTGCCACAGTGCGGGTAGAGGGCTACACCTTC CSASATVRVEGYTF
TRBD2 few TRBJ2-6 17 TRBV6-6 TGTGCCAGCAGTTACGTGGGCGGGGGCTCTGGGGCCAACGTCCTGACTTTC CASSYVGGGSGANVLTF
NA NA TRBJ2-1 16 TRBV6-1 TGTGCCAGCAGTGATGGGGGAACCTTACCTTACAATGAGCAGTTCTTC CASSDGGTLPYNEQFF
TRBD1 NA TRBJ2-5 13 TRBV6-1 TGTGCCAGCAGTGACCAGGGGGTCGAGACCCAGTACTTC CASSDQGVETQYF
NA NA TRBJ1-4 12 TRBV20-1 TGCAGTGCCGAGCGGGATAATGAAAAACTGTTTTTT CSAERDNEKLFF
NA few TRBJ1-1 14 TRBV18 TGTGCCAGCTCCCGGGACTCCTCGGGCACTGAAGCTTTCTTT CASSRDSSGTEAFF
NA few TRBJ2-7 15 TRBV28 TGTGCCAGCAGTTTCGGGACGGACTACTCCTACGAGCAGTACTTC CASSFGTDYSYEQYF
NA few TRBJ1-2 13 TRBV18 TGTGCCAGCTCACCTCCCGGGGACTATGGCTACACCTTC CASSPPGDYGYTF
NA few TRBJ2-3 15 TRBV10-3 TGTGCCATCAGTGTCAAGCGGAGCCCCACAGATACGCAGTATTTT CAISVKRSPTDTQYF
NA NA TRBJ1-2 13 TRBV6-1 TGTGCCAGCAGTGACCGGACAGCCTATGGCTACACCTTC CASSDRTAYGYTF
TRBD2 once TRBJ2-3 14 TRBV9 TGTGCCAGCAGCCCACTAGCGGGAGTTGATACGCAGTATTTT CASSPLAGVDTQYF
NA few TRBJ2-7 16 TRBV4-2 TGTGCCAGCAGCCAAGCAGGCGCTTCAAGCTCCTACGAGCAGTACTTC CASSQAGASSSYEQYF
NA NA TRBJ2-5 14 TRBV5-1 TGCGCCAGCAGCGTGGAGTGGGGCTGGGAGACCCAGTACTTC CASSVEWGWETQYF
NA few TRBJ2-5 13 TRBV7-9 TGTGCCAGCAGCCATCCAGAGGGCAAGACCCAGTACTTC CASSHPEGKTQYF
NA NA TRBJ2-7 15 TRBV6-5 TGTGCCAGCAGTTACTCAGGGCAGGAATCCTACGAGCAGTACTTC CASSYSGQESYEQYF
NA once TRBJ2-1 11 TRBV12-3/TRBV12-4 TGTGCCAGCAGTTTGAACAGAAAAGGGTTCTTC CASSLNRKGFF
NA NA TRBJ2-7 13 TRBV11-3 TGTGCCAGCAGTGACAACTACTACAATGAGCAGTACTTC CASSDNYYNEQYF
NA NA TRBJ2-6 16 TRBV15 TGTGCCACCAGCAGAGTCTGGAGCTCTGGGGCCAACGTCCTGACTTTC CATSRVWSSGANVLTF
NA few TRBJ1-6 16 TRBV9 TGTGCCAGCAGCGTAGGAGGTTACAGGGTGGGTTCACCCCTCCACTTT CASSVGGYRVGSPLHF
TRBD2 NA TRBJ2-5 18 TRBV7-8 TGTGCCAGCAGCTTAGGGAGGCAGACTAGCGGGTTGAAAGAGACCCAGTACTTC CASSLGRQTSGLKETQYF